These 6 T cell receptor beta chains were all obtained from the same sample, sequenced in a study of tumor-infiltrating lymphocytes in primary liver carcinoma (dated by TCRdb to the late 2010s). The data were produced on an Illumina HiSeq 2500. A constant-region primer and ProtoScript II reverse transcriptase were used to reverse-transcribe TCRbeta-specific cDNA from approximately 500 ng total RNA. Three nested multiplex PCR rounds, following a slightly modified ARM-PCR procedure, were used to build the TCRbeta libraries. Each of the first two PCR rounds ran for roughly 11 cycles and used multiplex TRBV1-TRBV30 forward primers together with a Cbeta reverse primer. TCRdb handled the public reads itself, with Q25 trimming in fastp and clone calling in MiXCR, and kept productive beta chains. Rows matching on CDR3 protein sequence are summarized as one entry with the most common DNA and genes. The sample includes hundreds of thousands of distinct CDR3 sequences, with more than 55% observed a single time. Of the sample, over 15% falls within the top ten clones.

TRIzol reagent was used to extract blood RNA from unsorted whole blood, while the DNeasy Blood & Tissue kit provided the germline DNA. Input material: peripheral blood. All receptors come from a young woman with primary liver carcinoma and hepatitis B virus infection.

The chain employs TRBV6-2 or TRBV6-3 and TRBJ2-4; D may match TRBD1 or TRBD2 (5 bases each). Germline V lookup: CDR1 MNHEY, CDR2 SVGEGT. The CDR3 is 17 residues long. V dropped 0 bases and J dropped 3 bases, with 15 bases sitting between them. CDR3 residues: CASSYSTRGADKNIQYF. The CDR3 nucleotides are TGTGCCAGCAGTTACTCGACACGAGGGGCCGACAAAAACATTCAGTACTTC.

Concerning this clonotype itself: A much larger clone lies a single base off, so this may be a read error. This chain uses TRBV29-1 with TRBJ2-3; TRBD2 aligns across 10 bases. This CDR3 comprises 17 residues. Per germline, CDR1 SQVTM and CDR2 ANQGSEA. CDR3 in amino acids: CSAWMGLAQASKDTQYF. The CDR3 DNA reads TGCAGCGCATGGATGGGACTAGCGCAAGCTAGCAAAGATACGCAGTATTTT.

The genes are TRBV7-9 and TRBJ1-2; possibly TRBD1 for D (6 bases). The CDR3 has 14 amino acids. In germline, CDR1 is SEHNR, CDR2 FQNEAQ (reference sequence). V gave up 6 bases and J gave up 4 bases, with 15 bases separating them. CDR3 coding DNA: TGTGCCAGCAGTCCAACGACAGGACTCTATGGCTACACCTTC. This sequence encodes CASSPTTGLYGYTF.

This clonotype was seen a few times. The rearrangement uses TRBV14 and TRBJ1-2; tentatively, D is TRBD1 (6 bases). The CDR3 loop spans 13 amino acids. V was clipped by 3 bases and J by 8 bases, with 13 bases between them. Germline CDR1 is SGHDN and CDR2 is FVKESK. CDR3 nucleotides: TGTGCCAGCAGCCATTGGACAGCCACGGGCTACACCTTC. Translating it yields CASSHWTATGYTF.

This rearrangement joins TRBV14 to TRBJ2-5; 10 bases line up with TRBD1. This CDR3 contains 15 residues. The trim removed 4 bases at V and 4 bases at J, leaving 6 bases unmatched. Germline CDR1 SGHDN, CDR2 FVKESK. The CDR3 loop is CASSRDRGLVETQYF. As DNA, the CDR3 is TGTGCCAGCAGCCGAGACAGGGGGCTAGTAGAGACCCAGTACTTC.

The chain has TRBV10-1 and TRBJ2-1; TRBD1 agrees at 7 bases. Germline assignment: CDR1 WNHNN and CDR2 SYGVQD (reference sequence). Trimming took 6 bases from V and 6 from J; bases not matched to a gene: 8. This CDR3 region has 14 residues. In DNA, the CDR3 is TGCGCCAGCAGCCGGGACAGTTCTCTCAATGAGCAGTTCTTC. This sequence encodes CASSRDSSLNEQFF.